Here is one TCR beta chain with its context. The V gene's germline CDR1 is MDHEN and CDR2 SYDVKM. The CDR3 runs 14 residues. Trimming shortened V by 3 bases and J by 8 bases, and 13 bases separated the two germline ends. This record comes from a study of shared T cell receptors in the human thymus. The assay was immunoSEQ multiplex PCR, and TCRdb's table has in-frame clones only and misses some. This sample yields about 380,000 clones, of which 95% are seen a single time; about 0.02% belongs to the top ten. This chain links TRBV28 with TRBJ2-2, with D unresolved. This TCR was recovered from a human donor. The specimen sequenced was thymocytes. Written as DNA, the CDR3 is TGTGCCAGCAGTTTTCAGGTCGGCCGTGGGGAGCTGTTTTTT. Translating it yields CASSFQVGRGELFF.